This T cell receptor (beta chain) was identified during a study of PD-1 blockade in classical Hodgkin lymphoma. Study overall: Intravenous nivolumab at 3 mg/kg was given to patients every 2 weeks. Study-level results: CD8+ TCR diversity did not rise significantly by C4D1, unlike CD4+. Newly diagnosed patients were reported to start with lower TCR diversity than healthy donors.

CDR3 length: 18 amino acids. The V and J ends lost 4 bases and 5 bases respectively, with 21 bases between them. Germline V gene data show CDR1 as LNHDA and CDR2 as SQIVND (reference sequence). This clone was seen once. The antigen remains undetermined. Exposure to brentuximab vedotin varied, and each patient had relapsed following autologous stem cell transplantation. Measured with immunoSEQ multiplex PCR; TCRdb has only the in-frame clones, and not every one. The sample consists of over 25,000 clones, around 70% of them appearing once. The sequenced sample was peripheral blood mononuclear cells (PBMCs), obtained before the second cycle of nivolumab. The rearrangement links TRBV19 to TRBJ2-6; D gene unclear. The clonotype was recovered from a human donor with classical Hodgkin lymphoma. DNA for the CDR3: TGTGCCAGTAGTAAGTTGATGAAATCACAAAGTCGGGCCAACGTCCTGACTTTC. Amino acids: CASSKLMKSQSRANVLTF.